A single sample is the source of the 27 T cell receptor beta chains below, sequenced in a study of CD8 T cells in Susac syndrome (dated by TCRdb to 2018 to 2020). The receptor library was made with the immunoSEQ multiplex PCR assay. RNA was extracted using the RNeasy kit, and roughly 0.45 to 1 microgram was reverse transcribed with random hexamers. TCRdb reworked the public reads: Q25 trimming with fastp, MiXCR clone assembly, productive beta chains retained. Identical CDR3 protein sequences are pooled into one entry, listed with their most common genes and DNA. For this sample the table gives around 170,000 distinct CDR3 sequences, of which 90% to 96% were detected only once. 0.098% of the sample comes from the top ten. Sequencing used CD4+ T cells from PBMCs. The receptor set was obtained from a human donor with Susac syndrome.

This chain links TRBV18 with TRBJ2-5, with TRBD1 matching over 7 bases. The ends lost 3 bases at V and 5 bases at J; junction bases unmatched: 6. Germline V gene data show CDR1 as KGHSH and CDR2 as LQKENI. The CDR3 consists of 14 residues. For the CDR3, the DNA is TGTGCCAGCTCACCTTTACAGGGGATGGAGACCCAGTACTTC. This gives the protein CASSPLQGMETQYF.

This chain links TRBV29-1 with TRBJ1-1; D unresolved. Per germline, CDR1 SQVTM and CDR2 ANQGSEA. The length of the CDR3 is 12 residues. V was pared by 2 bases and J by 1 base, with 5 bases between. The CDR3 region is CSVENQNTEAFF. The CDR3 DNA is TGCAGCGTTGAAAATCAGAACACTGAAGCTTTCTTT. The full variable domain, rest sourced from reference TRBV29-1 and TRBJ1-1, is SAVISQKPSRDICQRGTSLTIQCQVDSQVTMMFWYRQQPGQSLTLIATANQGSEATYESGFVIDKFPISRPNLTFSTLTVSNMSPEDSSIYLCSVENQNTEAFFGQGTRLTVV.

V and J are TRBV6-5 and TRBJ1-2; 7 bases line up with TRBD1. V shed 6 bases, J shed 1 base, and the junction held 8 bases outside the gene matches. Per the germline V gene, CDR1 is MNHEY and CDR2 is SVGAGI. This CDR3 region has 15 residues. In DNA, the CDR3 is TGTGCCAGCAGGCGGGGACAGCTGATTAACTATGGCTACACCTTC. This gives the protein CASRRGQLINYGYTF.

The J gene is TRBJ2-2, the V gene TRBV27, with 8 bases that match TRBD1. The CDR3 totals 17 residues. Per the germline V gene, CDR1 is MNHEY and CDR2 is SMNVEV (reference sequence). V was pared by 1 base and J by 4 bases, with 8 bases of the junction left unmatched. The CDR3 protein is CASSLYRTGIGTGELFF. Here the CDR3 DNA reads TGTGCCAGCAGTTTATACCGGACAGGGATCGGCACCGGGGAGCTGTTTTTT.

A single count supports this clonotype. The chain recombines TRBV27 with TRBJ1-2; 8 nucleotides line up with TRBD1. This CDR3 region has 16 residues. Losses at the gene ends were 5 bases for V and 1 base for J; bases not matched to a gene: 9. Germline V CDR1 and CDR2: MNHEY, SMNVEV (reference sequence). CDR3 DNA sequence: TGTGCCAGCAGTCCCACGACAGGGGTCCTTAACTATGGCTACACCTTC. Translating gives CASSPTTGVLNYGYTF.

The chain uses TRBV29-1 and TRBJ2-7, with 10 positions matching TRBD2. V was clipped by 6 bases and J by 2 bases; unmatched bases: 4. Germline lookup yields CDR1 SQVTM and CDR2 ANQGSEA. The CDR3 length is 13 residues. CDR3 loop: CSVGLARTYEQYF. The DNA for the CDR3 is TGCAGCGTGGGACTAGCGAGAACCTACGAGCAGTACTTC.

This rearrangement joins TRBV19 to TRBJ2-2, with 9 bases matching TRBD2. The germline CDR1 and CDR2 sequences are LNHDA and SQIVND (reference sequence). The CDR3 covers 15 residues. The trim removed 3 bases at V and 4 bases at J, leaving 3 bases unmatched. Here the CDR3 reads CASSILAGTTGELFF. In nucleotides, the CDR3 is TGTGCCAGTAGTATTCTAGCGGGGACCACCGGGGAGCTGTTTTTT. Using reference TRBV19 and TRBJ2-2 for the parts outside the CDR3, the full variable domain is DGGITQSPKYLFRKEGQNVTLSCEQNLNHDAMYWYRQDPGQGLRLIYYSQIVNDFQKGDIAEGYSVSREKKESFPLTVTSAQKNPTAFYLCASSILAGTTGELFFGEGSRLTVL.

The V and J genes are TRBV11-1 and TRBJ1-2, with D maybe TRBD1 (5 bases). Trimming shortened V by 5 bases and J by 7 bases, and 8 bases separated the two germline ends. This CDR3 contains 11 residues. The germline V gene encodes CDR1 SGHAT and CDR2 FQDESV (reference sequence). The CDR3 DNA is TGTGCCAGCAGCGGGACGCGTGGCTACACCTTC. Translated, it gives CASSGTRGYTF.

This sequence joins TRBV5-1 and TRBJ2-7; maybe TRBD1 (5 bases). Trimming left V 1 base short and J 6 bases short, with 17 bases between. This CDR3 comprises 15 residues. Per the germline V gene, CDR1 is SGHRS and CDR2 is YFSETQ. CDR3 nucleotide sequence: TGCGCCAGCAGCTTGCAGGGCACCCCAGGCGGCGAGCAGTACTTC. Amino acids: CASSLQGTPGGEQYF.

The V and J genes are TRBV25-1 and TRBJ2-4; 13 nucleotides align to TRBD2. Germline trimming cut 5 bases from V and 2 bases from J; bases unmatched to any gene: 6. Germline V gene data show CDR1 as MGHDK and CDR2 as SYGVNS. This CDR3 contains 17 residues. The CDR3 DNA reads as TGTGCCAGCAGTAAGGCGGGACTAGCGGGGACCAAAAACATTCAGTACTTC. This sequence encodes CASSKAGLAGTKNIQYF.

J is TRBJ1-6 and V is TRBV5-1, with D tentatively TRBD1 (6 bases). The V gene's germline CDR1 is SGHRS and CDR2 YFSETQ. Trimming removed 4 bases from V and 7 bases from J, with 9 bases in between. The length of the CDR3 is 13 residues. The CDR3 is CASSQGLNSPLHF. CDR3 DNA sequence: TGCGCCAGCAGCCAGGGGCTCAATTCACCCCTCCACTTT. The variable domain in full, with the rest retrieved from reference TRBV5-1 and TRBJ1-6, is KAGVTQTPRYLIKTRGQQVTLSCSPISGHRSVSWYQQTPGQGLQFLFEYFSETQRNKGNFPGRFSGRQFSNSRSEMNVSTLELGDSALYLCASSQGLNSPLHFGNGTRLTVT.

The rearrangement uses TRBV20-1 and TRBJ2-3; 7 bases agree with TRBD2. With V trimmed by 1 base and J by 1 base, 5 bases remained unmatched. Germline values: CDR1 DFQATT, CDR2 SNEGSKA (reference sequence). CDR3 size: 15 residues. The CDR3 is CSARGQRGRTDTQYF. In DNA form, the CDR3 reads TGCAGTGCTAGAGGGCAGCGGGGCCGCACAGATACGCAGTATTTT.

Only one count was recorded for this clonotype. The chain combines TRBV7-9 with TRBJ2-3; D possibly corresponds to TRBD2 (7 bases). This CDR3 comprises 15 residues. Trimming took 6 bases from V and 5 from J, leaving 18 bases between them. In germline, CDR1 is SEHNR, CDR2 FQNEAQ (reference sequence). The CDR3 loop is CASSRTQGGGDTQYF. The CDR3 DNA reads TGTGCCAGCAGTAGAACGCAGGGAGGGGGAGATACGCAGTATTTT.

V is TRBV11-2 and J is TRBJ2-3; weak D call: TRBD2 (5 bases). Germline assignment: CDR1 SGHAT and CDR2 FQNNGV. CDR3 size: 14 residues. V shed 5 bases and J shed 5 bases, with 14 bases lying between them. The CDR3: CASSPSPGGDTQYF. CDR3 nucleotides: TGTGCCAGCAGCCCCTCCCCCGGAGGAGATACGCAGTATTTT.

In its sample, this clonotype was seen once. The chain uses TRBV20-1 and TRBJ2-3, with 7 bases lining up with TRBD1. This CDR3 is 16 amino acids long. The trim removed 3 bases at V and 2 bases at J, leaving 11 bases unmatched. Germline V gene data show CDR1 as DFQATT and CDR2 as SNEGSKA (reference sequence). The CDR3 DNA is TGCAGTGCTAGGATGTGGGACGGACAGGTCACAGATACGCAGTATTTT. This codes for CSARMWDGQVTDTQYF.

J is TRBJ2-3 and V is TRBV20-1, with D possibly being TRBD2 (6 bases). The CDR3 spans 15 residues. The V gene lost 1 base and the J gene lost 6 bases, with 17 bases spanning the gap. In germline, CDR1 is DFQATT, CDR2 SNEGSKA (reference sequence). CDR3 amino acids: CSARGGPRAGDTQYF. CDR3 DNA sequence: TGCAGTGCTAGAGGTGGACCACGGGCGGGGGATACGCAGTATTTT.

V gene TRBV5-1 combines with J gene TRBJ2-7, with D possibly matching TRBD1 (7 bases). Between the trimmed V and J ends, which lost 7 bases and 6 bases, there was a span of 17 bases. From germline, CDR1 is SGHRS and CDR2 YFSETQ. There are 13 residues in the CDR3. CDR3 sequence reads: CASGGTAASEQYF. The CDR3 DNA sequence: TGCGCCAGCGGCGGGACAGCGGCTTCCGAGCAGTACTTC.

The J gene is TRBJ1-4, the V gene TRBV30; unclear D gene. The ends were cut back, 2 bases at V and 7 bases at J, with 8 bases in the middle. Germline loops: CDR1 GTSNPN, CDR2 SVGIG (reference sequence). The length of the CDR3 is 12 residues. The CDR3 sequence is CAWSPRGEKLFF. In DNA form, the CDR3 reads TGTGCCTGGAGTCCCCGGGGTGAAAAACTGTTTTTT. The full variable domain, completed using reference TRBV30 and TRBJ1-4, is SQTIHQWPATLVQPVGSPLSLECTVEGTSNPNLYWYRQAAGRGLQLLFYSVGIGQISSEVPQNLSASRPQDRQFILSSKKLLLSDSGFYLCAWSPRGEKLFFGSGTQLSVL.

As DNA, the CDR3 is TGTGCCACCAGCGGACAGGGTAGACACGAGCAGTACTTC. Its protein product is CATSGQGRHEQYF. The chain couples TRBV15 to TRBJ2-7; 8 bases agree with TRBD1. The CDR3 spans 13 residues. CDR1 and CDR2 from the germline V gene are LNHNV and YYDKDF (reference sequence). J gave up 5 bases and V 5 bases, and 5 bases lay outside the gene matches.

This chain joins TRBV16 and TRBJ1-2, with TRBD1 identical over 9 bases. V shed 5 bases and J 4 bases; nucleotides not matched to a gene: 8. CDR1 and CDR2 (germline): KGHSY, FQNENV. The CDR3 contains 15 residues. For the CDR3, the DNA is TGTGCCAGCAGCTCTAGACAGGGGGAGTCCTATGGCTACACCTTC. This encodes CASSSRQGESYGYTF. Based on the CDR3 plus reference TRBV16 and TRBJ1-2, the full variable domain is GEEVAQTPKHLVRGEGQKAKLYCAPIKGHSYVFWYQQVLKNEFKFLISFQNENVFDETGMPKERFSAKCLPNSPCSLEIQATKLEDSAVYFCASSSRQGESYGYTFGSGTRLTVV.

The CDR3 reads CATSDRISGLDYGYTF. The CDR3 nucleotides read TGTGCCACTAGTGACAGGATCTCAGGGCTAGACTATGGCTACACCTTC. This chain uses TRBV15 with TRBJ1-2; tentative D call: TRBD1 (6 bases). V was trimmed by 9 bases and J by 3 bases, leaving 23 bases between them. CDR1 is LNHNV, CDR2 YYDKDF, per germline (reference sequence). This CDR3 has 16 residues.

The chain uses TRBV30 and TRBJ1-3; TRBD1 might be the D (6 bases). Deletions cut 3 bases from V and 2 bases from J, with 8 bases between. Germline CDR1 reads GTSNPN; CDR2 reads SVGIG (reference sequence). The CDR3 runs to 13 residues. CDR3 DNA: TGTGCCTGGAGAGGGGGGCCTGGAAACACCATATATTTT. Protein sequence: CAWRGGPGNTIYF.

As DNA, the CDR3 is TGCGCCAGCAGCCAAGACGGACAGGGGAACACTGAAGCTTTCTTT. Protein: CASSQDGQGNTEAFF. V gene TRBV4-1 combines with J gene TRBJ1-1; 8 bases line up with TRBD1. This CDR3 is built from 15 residues. Trimming took 0 bases from V and 1 from J; bases not matched to a gene: 1. Germline V gives CDR1 MGHRA, CDR2 YSYEKL.

The rearrangement links TRBV5-1 to TRBJ2-1; tentative D call: TRBD2 (7 bases). The germline gives CDR1 SGHRS, CDR2 YFSETQ. The CDR3 length is 17 residues. Trimming removed 3 bases at V and 0 bases at J, with 16 bases between. The CDR3 loop reads CASSSAGARISYNEQFF. The CDR3 DNA reads as TGCGCCAGCAGCTCCGCGGGGGCTAGAATCTCCTACAATGAGCAGTTCTTC.

This clonotype has a handful of counts. This CDR3 reads CASSEQFF. Here the CDR3 DNA reads TGTGCCAGCAGCGAGCAGTTCTTC. The chain employs TRBV27 and TRBJ2-1; D not certain. V was clipped by 6 bases and J by 10 bases, with 1 base between them. The CDR3 spans 8 residues. Per the germline V gene, CDR1 is MNHEY and CDR2 is SMNVEV (reference sequence).

CDR3 sequence reads: CASSVDPGTGNQPQHF. CDR3 coding DNA: TGTGCCAGCAGCGTGGACCCCGGGACAGGGAATCAGCCCCAGCATTTT. This chain joins TRBV9 and TRBJ1-5; 9 bases fit TRBD1. The CDR3 spans 16 residues. With 2 bases clipped from V and 4 bases from J, the junction kept 7 bases outside the gene matches. Germline values: CDR1 SGDLS, CDR2 YYNGEE.

The chain recombines TRBV20-1 with TRBJ2-2; D might be TRBD2 (6 bases). Germline assignment: CDR1 DFQATT and CDR2 SNEGSKA (reference sequence). V dropped 3 bases and J dropped 5 bases, with 16 bases sitting between them. This CDR3 comprises 15 residues. This chain's CDR3 is CSASRGNTDTGELFF. CDR3 sequence (DNA): TGCAGTGCTAGCCGGGGGAACACTGATACCGGGGAGCTGTTTTTT.